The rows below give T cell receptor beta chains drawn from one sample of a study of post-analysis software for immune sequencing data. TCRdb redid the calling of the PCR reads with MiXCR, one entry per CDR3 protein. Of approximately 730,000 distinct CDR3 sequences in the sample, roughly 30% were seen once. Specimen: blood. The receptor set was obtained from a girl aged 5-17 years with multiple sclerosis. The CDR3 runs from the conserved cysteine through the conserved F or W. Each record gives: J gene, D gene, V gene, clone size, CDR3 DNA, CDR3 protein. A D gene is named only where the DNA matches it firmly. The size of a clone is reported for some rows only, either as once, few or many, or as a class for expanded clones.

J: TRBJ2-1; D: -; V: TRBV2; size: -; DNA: TGTGCCAGCAGTGAAAGGGGGGACAGCTCCTACAATGAGCAGTGCTTC; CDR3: CASSERGDSSYNEQCF
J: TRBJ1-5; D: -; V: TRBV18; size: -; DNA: TGTGCCAGCACCGAGAAACATAATCAGCCCCGGCATTTT; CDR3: CASTEKHNQPRHF
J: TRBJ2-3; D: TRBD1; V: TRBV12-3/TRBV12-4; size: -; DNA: TGTGCCAGCAGTCGGGGGACAGGAGGGACAGATACGCAGTATTTT; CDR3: CASSRGTGGTDTQYF
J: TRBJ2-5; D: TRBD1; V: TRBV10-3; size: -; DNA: TGTGCCATCAGTGAGTCTTGGGCAGGGGGATCTATGGAGACCCAGTACTTC; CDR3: CAISESWAGGSMETQYF
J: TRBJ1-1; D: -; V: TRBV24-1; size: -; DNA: TGTGCCACCACCTCGGGGTCTGCAGCTTTCTTT; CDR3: CATTSGSAAFF
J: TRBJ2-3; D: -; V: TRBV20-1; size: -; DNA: TGCAGTGCTAAAACGCCCGGTTGGCAGGTCACAGATACGCAGTATTTT; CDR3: CSAKTPGWQVTDTQYF
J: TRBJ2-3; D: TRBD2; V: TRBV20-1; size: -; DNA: TGCAGTGCTCCGCTTCTAGCGGGGGGGCCAACCGTCAGGGCAGATACGCAGTATTTT; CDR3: CSAPLLAGGPTVRADTQYF
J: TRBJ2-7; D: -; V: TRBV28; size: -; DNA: TGTGCCAGCGTCCCCGGGACTCCATACCCCAACGAGCAGTACTTC; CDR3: CASVPGTPYPNEQYF
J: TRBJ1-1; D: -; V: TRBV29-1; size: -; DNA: TGCAGCGTGGGGGGAGGGGGGATTGAAGCTTTCTTT; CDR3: CSVGGGGIEAFF
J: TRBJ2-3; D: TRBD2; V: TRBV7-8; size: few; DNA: TGTGCCAGCAGCGCTAGACTAGCGGGGGGGCTAGAAGATACGCAGTATTTT; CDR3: CASSARLAGGLEDTQYF
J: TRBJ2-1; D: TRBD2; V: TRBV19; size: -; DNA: TGTGCCAGTAGTACGCGGGAGGAAGGGTACAATGAGCAGTTCTTC; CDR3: CASSTREEGYNEQFF
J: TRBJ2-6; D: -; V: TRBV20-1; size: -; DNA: TGCAGTGCTAGCAGTGACTCTGGGGCCAACGTCCTGACTTTC; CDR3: CSASSDSGANVLTF
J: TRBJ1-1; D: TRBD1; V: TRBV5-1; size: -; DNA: TGCGCCAGCAGCTTACGACAGGGTCTGGGCACTGAAGCTTTCTTT; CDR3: CASSLRQGLGTEAFF
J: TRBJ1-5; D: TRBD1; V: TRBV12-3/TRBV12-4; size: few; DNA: TGTGCCAGCAAACCTGGACAGGGGGCCGGTCAGCCCCAGCATTTT; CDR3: CASKPGQGAGQPQHF
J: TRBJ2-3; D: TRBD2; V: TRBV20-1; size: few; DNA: TGCAGTGGTCTACTAGCGACTAGCACAGATACGCAGTATTTT; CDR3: CSGLLATSTDTQYF
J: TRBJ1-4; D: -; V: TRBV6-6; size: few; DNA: TGTGCCAGCAGTGGAACCAGGGAAAAACTGTTTTTT; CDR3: CASSGTREKLFF
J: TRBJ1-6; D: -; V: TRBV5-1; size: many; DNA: TGCGCCAGCAGCCCCGGGGGGGCCAATTCACCCCTCCACTTT; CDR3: CASSPGGANSPLHF
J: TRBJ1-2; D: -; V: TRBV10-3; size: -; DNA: TGTGCCATCAGTGACCCAAACTATGGCTACACCTTC; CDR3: CAISDPNYGYTF
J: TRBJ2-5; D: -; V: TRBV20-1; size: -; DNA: TGCAGTGCTAGAGATCCGGCCCCGGCCCAAGAGACCCAGTACTTC; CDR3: CSARDPAPAQETQYF
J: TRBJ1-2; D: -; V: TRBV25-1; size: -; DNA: TGTGCCAGCAGTGGTTACGGTAACTATGGCTACACCTTC; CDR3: CASSGYGNYGYTF
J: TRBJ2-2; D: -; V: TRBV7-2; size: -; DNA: TGTGCCAGCAGCCCCAACCCAATCGGCGGGGAGCTGTTTTTT; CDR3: CASSPNPIGGELFF
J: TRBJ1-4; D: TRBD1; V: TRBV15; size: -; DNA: TGTGCCACCAGCAGGGGGATGACAGGGGCCTTCGCTAATGAAAAACTGTTTTTT; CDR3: CATSRGMTGAFANEKLFF
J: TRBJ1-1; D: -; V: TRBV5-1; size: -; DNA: TGCGCCAGCAGCTGGGTGGGGGCCTCCATGAACACTGAAGCTTTCTTT; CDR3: CASSWVGASMNTEAFF
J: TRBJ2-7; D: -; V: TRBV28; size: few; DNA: TGTGCCAGCAGCGTTCTGTGGAACGAGCAGTACTTC; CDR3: CASSVLWNEQYF
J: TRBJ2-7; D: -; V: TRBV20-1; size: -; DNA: TGCAGCGTCCGCGGTCAGGGCTCCTACGAGCAGTACTTC; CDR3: CSVRGQGSYEQYF
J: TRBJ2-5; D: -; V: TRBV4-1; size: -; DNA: TGCGCCAGCAGCCAAGATTTAGGGACCCAGTACTTC; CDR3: CASSQDLGTQYF
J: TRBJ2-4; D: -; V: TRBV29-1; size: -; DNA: TGCAGCGTTCAGAGGGGGGTTTATGACATTCAGTACTTC; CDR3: CSVQRGVYDIQYF
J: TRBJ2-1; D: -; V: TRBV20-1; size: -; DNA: TGCAGTGCCCCTAAACGTCGCTACAATGAGCAGTTCTTC; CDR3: CSAPKRRYNEQFF
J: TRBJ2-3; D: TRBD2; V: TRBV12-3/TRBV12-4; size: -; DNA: TGTGCCAGCAGTTCCTTTGGGGGGGTATCTGATACGCAGTATTTT; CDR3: CASSSFGGVSDTQYF
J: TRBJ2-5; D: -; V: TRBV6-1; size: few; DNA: TGTGCCAGCAGTGAAGTAACGGGGGGCGGGGTGACCCAGTACTTC; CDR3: CASSEVTGGGVTQYF
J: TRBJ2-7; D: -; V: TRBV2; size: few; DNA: TGTGCCAGCAGTGAACGGTGGGGATACGAGCAGTACTTC; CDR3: CASSERWGYEQYF
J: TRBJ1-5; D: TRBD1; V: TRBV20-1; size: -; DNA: TGCAGTGCTAGTGGGGGGACAGGTGGTCAGCCCCAGCATTTT; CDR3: CSASGGTGGQPQHF
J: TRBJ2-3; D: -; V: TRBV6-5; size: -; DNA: TGTGCCAGCAGTCAAGGGCACCGAGGGGATACGCAGTATTTT; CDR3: CASSQGHRGDTQYF
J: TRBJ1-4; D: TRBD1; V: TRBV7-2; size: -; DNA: TGTGCCAGCAGCCAGCCGACAGGGAATAATGAAAAACTGTTTTTT; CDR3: CASSQPTGNNEKLFF
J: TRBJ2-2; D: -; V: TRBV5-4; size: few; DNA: TGTGCCAGCAGCTTGGAGCTAGACACCGGGGAGCTGTTTTTT; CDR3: CASSLELDTGELFF
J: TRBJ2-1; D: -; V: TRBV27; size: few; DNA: TGTGCCAGCAGTCCGCTACTAGGGATGAATGAGCAGTTCTTC; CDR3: CASSPLLGMNEQFF
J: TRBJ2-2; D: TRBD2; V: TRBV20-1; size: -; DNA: TGCAGTGCCGATACTAGCGGGGGAACTACCGGGGAGCTGTTTTTT; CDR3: CSADTSGGTTGELFF
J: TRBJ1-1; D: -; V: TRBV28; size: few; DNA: TGTGCCAGCAGTTTATTTCGTGGGAGGACTGAAGCTTTCTTT; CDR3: CASSLFRGRTEAFF
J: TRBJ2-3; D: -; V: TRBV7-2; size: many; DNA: TGTGCCAGCAGCTTAGCAGATACGCAGTATTTT; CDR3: CASSLADTQYF
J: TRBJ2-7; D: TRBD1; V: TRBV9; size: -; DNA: TGTGCCAGCAGCGTAGATGGGACAGACTCCTACGAGCAGTACTTC; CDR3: CASSVDGTDSYEQYF
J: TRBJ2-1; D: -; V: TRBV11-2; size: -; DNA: TGTGCCAGCAGCTTTTCATTCGGTGGCAGGGATATAGAGTACAATGAGCAGTTCTTC; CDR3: CASSFSFGGRDIEYNEQFF
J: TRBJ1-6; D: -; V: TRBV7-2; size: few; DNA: TGTGCCAGCAGCTTACTAGGGGGATATAATTCACCCCCCCACTTT; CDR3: CASSLLGGYNSPPHF
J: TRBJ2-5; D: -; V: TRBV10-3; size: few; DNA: TGTGCCATCAGTGAGTCGGGCCAGAAAGAGACCCAGTACTTC; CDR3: CAISESGQKETQYF
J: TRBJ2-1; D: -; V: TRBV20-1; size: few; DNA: TGCAGTGCTAGAGGCATTAACTCAGTCTACAATGAGCAGTTCTTC; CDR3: CSARGINSVYNEQFF
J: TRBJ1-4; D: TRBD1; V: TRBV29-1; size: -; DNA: TGCAGCGTTGAAGGGACAGGGGCGGAAAAACTGTTTTTT; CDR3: CSVEGTGAEKLFF
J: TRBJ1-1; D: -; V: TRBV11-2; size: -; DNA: TGTGCCAGCACCTGGTGGGGGACCACTGAAGCTTTCTTT; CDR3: CASTWWGTTEAFF
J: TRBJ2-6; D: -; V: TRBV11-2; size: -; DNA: TGTGCCAGCAGCCAGACGCACTCTGGGGCCAACGTCCTGACTTTC; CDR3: CASSQTHSGANVLTF
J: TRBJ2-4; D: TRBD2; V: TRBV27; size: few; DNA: TGTGCCAGCAGTTTAGGGCGGGGGGCCATTCAGTACTTC; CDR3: CASSLGRGAIQYF
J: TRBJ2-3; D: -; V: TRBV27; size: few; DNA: TGTGCCAGCAGTTTTTGTCTACCGGGAGATACGCAGTATTTT; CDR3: CASSFCLPGDTQYF
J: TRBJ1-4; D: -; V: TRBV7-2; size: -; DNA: TGTGCTTCTGCCCGGGGGCCCACTAATGAAAAACTGTTTTTT; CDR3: CASARGPTNEKLFF